These 21 T cell receptor beta chains came from one sample sequenced in a study of breast tumors, draining lymph nodes, adjacent tissues (dated by TCRdb to about 2016). Lymph node samples came from the axillary draining lymph nodes of breast cancer patients. Preparation of the library involved multiplex PCR. TCRdb records Illumina HiSeq 2000 as the sequencer. The public reads were run again by TCRdb, first through fastp at Q25 and then through MiXCR, and only productive beta chains were kept. Every entry covers one CDR3 protein and lists the most common genes and DNA from its rows. The sample records around 170,000 distinct CDR3 sequences, 33% of which are singletons. The ten largest account for about 4% of the sample. The sample comprised axillary lymph node tissue. All receptors derive from a female donor with breast cancer. Some clones in this sample may be carry-over from other donors' samples.

V is TRBV15 and J is TRBJ2-3; no reliable D call. Germline assignment: CDR1 LNHNV and CDR2 YYDKDF (reference sequence). Trimming shortened V by 1 base and J by 3 bases, and 5 bases separated the two germline ends. The CDR3 has 13 amino acids. For the CDR3, the DNA is TGTGCCACCAGCAGAGCGGAGACAGATACGCAGTATTTT. Amino acid sequence: CATSRAETDTQYF.

This clonotype was found a few times. The chain is built from TRBV6-5 and TRBJ1-2; possible D gene TRBD1, 5 bases. The ends were cut back, 5 bases at V and 0 bases at J, with 10 bases in the middle. The CDR3 has 14 amino acids. Germline CDR1 reads MNHEY; CDR2 reads SVGAGI. The CDR3 sequence is CASSRGGTNYGYTF. CDR3 bases: TGTGCCAGCAGTCGGGGGGGAACTAACTATGGCTACACCTTC.

The chain has TRBV7-8 and TRBJ1-1; no firm D call. The CDR3 is 15 residues long. V lost 4 bases and J 3 bases, leaving 15 bases between the germline ends. CDR1 and CDR2 (germline): SGHVS, FQNEAQ. The CDR3 DNA reads as TGTGCCAGCAGCTCGATAGCGGGTCTTTACACTGAAGCTTTCTTT. It specifies CASSSIAGLYTEAFF.

This clonotype was detected many times. The chain is built from TRBV12-3 or TRBV12-4 and TRBJ1-2, with D perhaps TRBD1 (6 bases). Trimming shortened V by 3 bases and J by 4 bases, and 12 bases separated the two germline ends. The CDR3 is 14 residues long. CDR3 nucleotide sequence: TGTGCCAGCAGTTTTTACAGGGATCCCTATGGCTACACCTTC. This gives the protein CASSFYRDPYGYTF.

This clonotype was detected many times. This sequence joins TRBV9 and TRBJ2-1; perhaps TRBD2 as D (6 bases). Trimming removed 7 bases at V and 3 bases at J, with 14 bases between. The CDR3 totals 14 residues. CDR1 and CDR2 (germline): SGDLS, YYNGEE. CDR3 protein: CASAGRENYNEQFF. CDR3 DNA: TGTGCCAGCGCCGGGAGAGAAAACTACAATGAGCAGTTCTTC.

As concerns this clonotype: Mismatch with germline at one junction end may stem from a read error. The chain uses TRBV9 and TRBJ2-7; D is unclear. CDR3 size: 18 residues. Germline V gene data show CDR1 as SGDLS and CDR2 as YYNGEE. The CDR3 DNA is TGTGCCAGCAGCGTAACACCCCGGTGGTCAGGCTATTCCTACGGGCAGTACTTC. This translates into CASSVTPRWSGYSYGQYF.

This clonotype came up many times. This chain joins TRBV3-1 and TRBJ1-3; D is unresolved. The germline V gene has CDR1 LGHDT and CDR2 YNNKEL (reference sequence). V lost 4 bases to trimming and J lost 0 bases, with 10 bases between them. The CDR3 has 15 amino acids. This chain's CDR3 is CASSRGRLSGNTIYF. In DNA form, the CDR3 reads TGTGCCAGCAGCCGTGGACGGCTCTCTGGAAACACCATATATTTT.

In its sample, this clonotype was seen many times. The chain recombines TRBV19 with TRBJ2-3, with D possibly TRBD2 on 5 matching bases. CDR1 is LNHDA, CDR2 SQIVND, per germline (reference sequence). The CDR3 spans 14 residues. The V and J ends lost 7 bases and 5 bases respectively, with 16 bases between them. The CDR3 sequence is CASTHSVEVDTQYF. In nucleotides, the CDR3 is TGTGCCAGTACCCATAGCGTTGAGGTAGATACGCAGTATTTT.

The V gene is TRBV28, the J gene TRBJ2-7; 9 bases agree with TRBD1. CDR1 and CDR2 from the germline V gene are MDHEN and SYDVKM. The ends lost 4 bases at V and 5 bases at J; junction bases unmatched: 15. CDR3 size: 17 residues. CDR3 region: CASSSEDRGLSRDEQYF. The DNA of the CDR3 is TGTGCCAGCAGTTCCGAGGACAGGGGTTTATCGCGCGACGAGCAGTACTTC.

This clonotype was detected many times. The V call is TRBV5-6, the J call TRBJ1-3; 7 bases line up with TRBD1. CDR1 is SGHDT, CDR2 YYEEEE, per germline. The CDR3 is 16 amino acids. V was clipped by 0 bases and J by 3 bases; unmatched bases: 6. The CDR3 spells CASSLAQSGGGNTIYF. The DNA for the CDR3 is TGTGCCAGCAGCTTGGCGCAGTCAGGGGGTGGAAACACCATATATTTT.

The chain recombines TRBV27 with TRBJ2-3; no reliable D call. Germline CDR1 MNHEY, CDR2 SMNVEV (reference sequence). The CDR3 is 17 residues long. Trimming stripped 1 base from V and 0 bases from J, with 14 bases between. The CDR3 DNA sequence: TGTGCCAGCAGTTTATTAACAGCCACAACTAGCACAGATACGCAGTATTTT. It yields the protein CASSLLTATTSTDTQYF.

This clonotype was counted many times. The chain combines TRBV5-5 with TRBJ2-7, with D perhaps TRBD2 (5 bases). Germline CDR1 SGHKS, CDR2 YYEKEE (reference sequence). V lost 4 bases to trimming and J lost 3 bases, with 23 bases between them. The CDR3 runs 17 residues. CDR3 residues: CASSPRARFFGSYEQYF. The CDR3 nucleotides are TGTGCCAGCAGCCCTCGGGCTAGATTTTTTGGGAGCTACGAGCAGTACTTC.

With regard to this clonotype: The missing conserved phenylalanine or tryptophan at the end of this CDR3 makes a read error likely. The chain combines TRBV11-3 with TRBJ1-2; 9 positions match TRBD1. Looked up from germline, CDR1 is SGHNT and CDR2 is YENEEA. The CDR3 covers 17 residues. Germline trimming cut 4 bases from V and 3 bases from J; bases unmatched to any gene: 12. Here the CDR3 DNA reads TGTGCCAGCAGCTCTAGGGCCCGGACAGGGGATGACTATGGCTACACCCTC. Amino acids: CASSSRARTGDDYGYTL.

As for this clonotype: Germline and junction disagree at one end, which may indicate a read error. The chain combines TRBV20-1 with TRBJ1-6, with 7 bases matching TRBD1. CDR1 DFQATT and CDR2 SNEGSKA come from the germline V gene (reference sequence). CDR3 length: 14 residues. The CDR3 protein is CSAQPAAGGLICVF. The CDR3 DNA follows: TGCAGTGCCCAGCCTGCGGCAGGGGGGCTGATCTGTGTCTTC.

This clonotype was observed many times. This sequence joins TRBV6-1 and TRBJ2-2, with D maybe TRBD2 (6 bases). Looked up from germline, CDR1 is MNHNS and CDR2 is SASEGT. The CDR3 is 16 residues long. V lost 6 bases to trimming and J lost 0 bases, with 14 bases between them. The CDR3: CASSRGTFSNTGELFF. The CDR3 nucleotides are TGTGCCAGCAGCCGCGGGACTTTTTCGAACACCGGGGAGCTGTTTTTT.

V usage is TRBV5-4 and J usage is TRBJ1-2, with D perhaps matching TRBD1 (6 bases). Trimming removed 8 bases at V and 6 bases at J, with 14 bases between. Germline CDR1 is SGHNT and CDR2 is YYREEE (reference sequence). The CDR3 is 12 residues long. CDR3: CASPRGGNGYTF. For the CDR3, the DNA is TGTGCCAGTCCGAGGGGGGGCAATGGCTACACCTTC.

Turning to this clonotype: Since a much larger clone is just one base distant, this may be a read error. CDR3 sequence (DNA): TGTGCCAGCAGCCATACCGGGACAGGGGCTGCTGGGGCCAACGTCCTGACTTTC. Encoded protein: CASSHTGTGAAGANVLTF. The gene calls are TRBV6-5 and TRBJ2-6, with TRBD1 matching 10 bases. The CDR3 length is 18 residues. V was pared by 6 bases and J by 2 bases, with 10 bases of the junction left unmatched. The germline V gene encodes CDR1 MNHEY and CDR2 SVGAGI.

This clonotype was observed at least ten times. This sequence joins TRBV11-3 and TRBJ2-7; no definite D call. CDR1 is SGHNT, CDR2 YENEEA, per germline. The CDR3 is 14 residues long. Trimming took off 6 bases at V and 0 bases at J, with 12 bases between the two ends. CDR3 residues: CASRGPSSSYEQYF. DNA of the CDR3: TGTGCCAGCAGAGGACCGTCGAGCTCCTACGAGCAGTACTTC.

This clonotype was seen repeatedly, ten times or more. The chain employs TRBV5-1 and TRBJ1-6, with a tentative D call TRBD1 (5 bases). V was trimmed by 0 bases and J by 7 bases, leaving 14 bases between them. This CDR3 is built from 16 residues. The germline V gene has CDR1 SGHRS and CDR2 YFSETQ. The DNA for the CDR3 is TGCGCCAGCAGCTTGGAGGGACCCCGGGAGAATTCACCCCTCCACTTT. It yields the protein CASSLEGPRENSPLHF.

On this clonotype: The germline gene is not matched at one end of the junction; a read error may be the cause. The chain combines TRBV7-7 with TRBJ2-1; D may be TRBD2 (5 bases). CDR3 length equals 17 residues. Germline lookup yields CDR1 SSHAT and CDR2 FNYEAQ (reference sequence). CDR3 residues: CASSTSGKTRSYNEQFF. DNA of the CDR3: TGTGCTAGCAGCACGTCCGGGAAAACACGCTCCTACAATGAGCAGTTCTTC.

This clonotype was counted ten times or more. The chain carries TRBV2 and TRBJ1-4, with TRBD1 matching over 9 bases. CDR3 size: 14 residues. Germline CDR1 and CDR2: SNHLY and FYNNEI. V gave up 7 bases and J gave up 7 bases; unmatched junction bases: 7. The CDR3 bases are TGTGCCAGCATTACAGGGGGCAAAAGTGAAAAACTGTTTTTT. Translating it yields CASITGGKSEKLFF.